This entry lists 32 T cell receptor beta chains sequenced from one sample in a study of spatial heterogeneity in lung cancer. Findings and limits, study-wide: The study found that expanded intratumoral alpha and beta TCR counts tracked tumor mutation counts.

Time point: sample taken at primary tumor resection. The antigens for these receptors are not known. One entry per CDR3 protein results from TCRdb running MiXCR on the 5' RACE reads. In the table there are 13,000 or so distinct CDR3 sequences, just over 5% of which are singletons. The sample was lung tumor tissue, taken at surgery. The receptors stem from a male donor with early-stage non-small cell lung cancer.

Note on this clonotype: A much larger clonotype is one base distant, so this may be a read error. With the library built for alpha chains, this beta chain is off target and its frequency is not meaningful. V and J are TRBV3-1 and TRBJ1-1, with D maybe TRBD1 (5 bases). The germline gives CDR1 LGHDT, CDR2 YNNKEL (reference sequence). This CDR3 has 14 amino acids. The DNA for the CDR3 is TGTGTCAGCAGCCTCCGGGACTTGAACACTGAAGCTTTCTTT. It encodes CVSSLRDLNTEAFF.

This clonotype has at least ten counts. Little can be read into the size of this beta chain, an off-target read in a library designed for alpha chains. The chain recombines TRBV4-2 with TRBJ1-1; D call uncertain. This CDR3 has 14 amino acids. CDR1 is LGHNA, CDR2 YNFKEQ, per germline. V was clipped by 4 bases and J by 1 base, with 10 bases between them. CDR3 protein: CASSRSQANTEAFF. The DNA for the CDR3 is TGTGCCAGCAGCCGGTCGCAGGCGAACACTGAAGCTTTCTTT.

This clonotype was observed at least ten times. This beta chain appears as a stray read in a library generated for alpha chains; its size is not informative. The chain couples TRBV7-6 to TRBJ2-5; tentative D call: TRBD1 (5 bases). V lost 6 bases and J 5 bases, leaving 13 bases between the germline ends. The germline V gene has CDR1 SGHVS and CDR2 FNYEAQ. This CDR3 is built from 13 residues. The CDR3 nucleotides read TGTGCCAGCAGTCCAGGCAGGGTTGAGACCCAGTACTTC. This gives the protein CASSPGRVETQYF.

In its sample, this clonotype was seen many times. This beta chain lies outside the target of a library built for alpha chains; its clone size means little. The CDR3 is CASSLDSVPNYEQYF. The DNA of the CDR3 is TGTGCCAGCAGCTTAGACAGCGTTCCTAACTACGAGCAGTACTTC. The chain couples TRBV7-6 to TRBJ2-7; D uncertain. This CDR3 has 15 amino acids. V was pared by 1 base and J by 3 bases, with 13 bases between. Germline loops: CDR1 SGHVS, CDR2 FNYEAQ.

This clonotype was seen at least ten times. This beta chain is a stray sequence in a library constructed for alpha chains; its clone size is not meaningful. J is TRBJ1-6 and V is TRBV4-1, with TRBD1 matching 8 bases. V was pared by 4 bases and J by 7 bases, with 6 bases of the junction left unmatched. The CDR3 has 15 amino acids. Germline loops: CDR1 MGHRA, CDR2 YSYEKL. CDR3 region: CASSRETGVNSPLHF. Here the CDR3 DNA reads TGCGCCAGCAGCCGCGAGACAGGGGTCAATTCACCCCTCCACTTT.

Ten or more counts support this clonotype. A library made for alpha chains picked up this beta chain off target, so its size means little. This chain connects TRBV14 to TRBJ1-6; TRBD1 matches at 9 bases. V lost 4 bases to trimming and J lost 8 bases; unmatched junction nucleotides: 6. Germline loops: CDR1 SGHDN, CDR2 FVKESK. This CDR3 is 15 amino acids long. CDR3 in DNA: TGTGCCAGCAGCCTTATGGACAGGGGTGATTCACCCCTCCACTTT. Translating gives CASSLMDRGDSPLHF.

This clonotype came up many times. For a library built for alpha chains, this beta chain is a stray read; little rests on its size. This chain joins TRBV7-2 and TRBJ2-3, with D hard to call. Trimming took off 4 bases at V and 2 bases at J, with 7 bases between the two ends. The CDR3 covers 13 residues. Germline assignment: CDR1 SGHTA and CDR2 FQGNSA. The CDR3 sequence: CASSSLYTDTQYF. The CDR3 nucleotides read TGTGCCAGCAGCTCCCTCTACACAGATACGCAGTATTTT.

On this clonotype: The library was built for alpha chains, so this beta chain is an off-target read and its size means little. The gene calls are TRBV6-6 and TRBJ2-2; TRBD2 matches 8 bases. The CDR3 extends over 14 amino acids. CDR1 MNHNY and CDR2 SVGAGI come from the germline V gene (reference sequence). After removal of 10 bases from V and 3 bases from J, the junction contained 7 bases not matched to a gene. The DNA for the CDR3 is TGTGCCACCCGGGAGGGCGCGTACACCGGGGAGCTGTTTTTT. It codes for CATREGAYTGELFF.

In its sample, this clonotype was seen a few times. The library was built for alpha chains, so this beta chain is an off-target read and its size means little. This chain uses TRBV4-2 with TRBJ1-1; perhaps TRBD1 as D (6 bases). The CDR3 is 16 residues long. Trimming took 3 bases from V and 4 from J, leaving 18 bases between them. The germline V gene has CDR1 LGHNA and CDR2 YNFKEQ. CDR3 region: CASSQLAGEGSTEAFF. As DNA, the CDR3 is TGTGCCAGCAGCCAGCTCGCAGGGGAGGGGAGCACTGAAGCTTTCTTT.

This clonotype was seen at least ten times. Being off target in a library aimed at alpha chains, this beta chain has a size of little meaning. The chain uses TRBV6-2 or TRBV6-3 and TRBJ1-1; D is unresolved. Germline V gene data show CDR1 as MNHEY and CDR2 as SVGEGT. Trimming shortened V by 8 bases and J by 0 bases, and 13 bases separated the two germline ends. This CDR3 comprises 14 residues. CDR3: CASGEVGMNTEAFF. The CDR3 DNA reads TGTGCCAGCGGAGAGGTGGGGATGAACACTGAAGCTTTCTTT.

The sample holds many counts of this clonotype. Little can be read into the size of this beta chain, an off-target read in a library designed for alpha chains. The chain recombines TRBV5-4 with TRBJ1-1, with D maybe TRBD1 (6 bases). Trimming stripped 4 bases from V and 1 base from J, with 14 bases between. CDR3 length equals 15 residues. Germline lookup yields CDR1 SGHNT and CDR2 YYREEE (reference sequence). The CDR3 DNA follows: TGTGCCAGCAGCGTTAGAAGCAGGGGGAACACTGAAGCTTTCTTT. Translation: CASSVRSRGNTEAFF.

In this sample, this clonotype is medium-sized. The size of this beta chain means little, since it is a stray read in a library made for alpha chains. The chain carries TRBV20-1 and TRBJ2-3; D ambiguous. Germline V lookup: CDR1 DFQATT, CDR2 SNEGSKA (reference sequence). The CDR3 is 13 residues long. V dropped 2 bases and J dropped 4 bases, with 10 bases sitting between them. The CDR3 bases are TGCAGTGCTAGAAAAATAGGCGCAGATACGCAGTATTTT. Protein: CSARKIGADTQYF.

This clonotype has at least ten counts. This beta chain is off target for a library built for alpha chains, so its abundance means little. The chain employs TRBV5-1 and TRBJ2-2; 7 nucleotides align to TRBD1. The CDR3 loop spans 16 amino acids. CDR1 is SGHRS, CDR2 YFSETQ, per germline. V shed 1 base and J 3 bases; nucleotides not matched to a gene: 6. CDR3 bases: TGCGCCAGCAGCTTGTCGCGACAGGGTGACACCGGGGAGCTGTTTTTT. Translation: CASSLSRQGDTGELFF.

This clonotype was observed many times. This beta chain came through as a stray read in a library set up for alpha chains, and its size says little. The DNA of the CDR3 is TGTGCCAGCAGTTTCGTCCAGGGGGCCAATGAGCAGTTCTTC. It yields the protein CASSFVQGANEQFF. The chain joins TRBV12-3 or TRBV12-4 to TRBJ2-1; 8 bases line up with TRBD1. The CDR3 consists of 14 residues. The V segment lost 3 bases and the J segment 6 bases; nucleotides outside the gene matches: 4.

This clonotype was observed at least ten times. This beta chain slipped into a library made for alpha chains as a stray read, so its size is not meaningful. CDR3 residues: CATSDLLIWDKVDRFYGYTF. CDR3 in DNA: TGTGCCACCAGTGATTTGTTAATCTGGGATAAGGTTGACCGGTTCTATGGCTACACCTTC. J is TRBJ1-2 and V is TRBV24-1; D unresolved. CDR1 is KGHDR, CDR2 SFDVKD, per germline. The CDR3 length is 20 residues. V gave up 0 bases and J gave up 4 bases, with 26 bases separating them.

To note about this clonotype: The library was designed around alpha chains, so this beta chain is a stray read whose abundance carries little weight. The rearrangement joins TRBV29-1 to TRBJ2-5; possibly TRBD1 for D (6 bases). The germline V gene has CDR1 SQVTM and CDR2 ANQGSEA. The CDR3 has 14 amino acids. Deletions cut 8 bases from V and 2 bases from J, with 18 bases between. CDR3: CSFSQTQGQETQYF. Here the CDR3 DNA reads TGCAGCTTTAGTCAGACCCAGGGGCAAGAGACCCAGTACTTC.

This clonotype was seen repeatedly, ten times or more. A library made for alpha chains picked up this beta chain off target, so its size means little. This chain connects TRBV14 to TRBJ2-4; D remains ambiguous. The CDR3 consists of 17 residues. With 1 base removed from V and 0 bases from J, the gap between germline ends came to 13 bases. Germline V gene data show CDR1 as SGHDN and CDR2 as FVKESK. The CDR3 nucleotides read TGTGCCAGCAGCCAAGGCGCTACAGCGTTAGCCAAAAACATTCAGTACTTC. This sequence encodes CASSQGATALAKNIQYF.

This clonotype showed up many times. The library was designed around alpha chains, so this beta chain is a stray read whose abundance carries little weight. The chain is built from TRBV3-1 and TRBJ2-2; tentatively, D is TRBD2 (6 bases). The CDR3 is made up of 16 amino acids. Germline V lookup: CDR1 LGHDT, CDR2 YNNKEL (reference sequence). V was clipped by 4 bases and J by 6 bases, with 18 bases between them. The CDR3 DNA sequence: TGTGCCAGCAGCCTAAGATCGGCGGGGAAAGCCGGGGAGCTGTTTTTT. Translating gives CASSLRSAGKAGELFF.

This clonotype came up many times. The library was designed around alpha chains, so this beta chain is a stray read whose abundance carries little weight. The gene calls are TRBV20-1 and TRBJ2-7; 12 positions agree with TRBD1. V dropped 6 bases and J dropped 5; count of bases not matched to a gene: 5. This CDR3 comprises 13 residues. Germline loops: CDR1 DFQATT, CDR2 SNEGSKA (reference sequence). CDR3 in DNA: TGCAGTGCACCCGGGACAGGGGGCCACGAGCAGTACTTC. This gives the protein CSAPGTGGHEQYF.

This clonotype was observed many times. This beta chain turned up in a library designed for alpha chains; as an off-target read, its abundance says little. The J gene is TRBJ2-2, the V gene TRBV12-3 or TRBV12-4, with a weak D call TRBD1 (5 bases). Deletions cut 5 bases from V and 6 bases from J, with 10 bases between. The CDR3 has 13 amino acids. This chain's CDR3 is CASSLGPPGELFF. The CDR3 DNA reads TGTGCCAGCAGTCTGGGGCCCCCCGGGGAGCTGTTTTTT.

This clonotype was recorded at least ten times. This beta chain is off target for a library built for alpha chains, so its abundance means little. This chain uses TRBV5-1 with TRBJ2-5; TRBD1 matches at 9 bases. Losses at the gene ends were 0 bases for V and 2 bases for J; bases not matched to a gene: 5. This CDR3 comprises 16 residues. Germline CDR1 and CDR2: SGHRS and YFSETQ. DNA of the CDR3: TGCGCCAGCAGCTTGGGACAGGGGGTTTCACAAGAGACCCAGTACTTC. It codes for CASSLGQGVSQETQYF.

Turning to this clonotype: Found in a library prepared for alpha chains, this beta chain is an off-target read, and its abundance has little meaning. The J gene is TRBJ2-7, the V gene TRBV20-1; 9 nucleotides align to TRBD1. Trimming took 5 bases from V and 3 from J; bases not matched to a gene: 2. The CDR3 runs to 12 residues. The germline gives CDR1 DFQATT, CDR2 SNEGSKA (reference sequence). The CDR3 DNA reads as TGCAGTGCTTCGGACAGGGGCTACGAGCAGTACTTC. This gives the protein CSASDRGYEQYF.

About this clonotype: This beta chain lies outside the target of a library built for alpha chains; its clone size means little. This sequence joins TRBV5-6 and TRBJ1-2; TRBD1 aligns across 8 bases. Germline V gene lookup returns CDR1 SGHDT and CDR2 YYEEEE. The V gene end was trimmed by 0 bases and the J gene end by 2 bases; junction bases not matched to a gene: 3. The CDR3 spans 15 residues. The CDR3 is CASSLGTGTNYGYTF. The CDR3 DNA reads TGTGCCAGCAGCTTGGGGACAGGGACAAACTATGGCTACACCTTC.

This clonotype has just a few counts. This beta chain is an off-target read within a library intended for alpha chains, so its frequency means little. This rearrangement joins TRBV11-1 to TRBJ1-1; 9 nucleotides align to TRBD1. After removal of 6 bases from V and 3 bases from J, the junction contained 5 bases not matched to a gene. The germline V gene has CDR1 SGHAT and CDR2 FQDESV (reference sequence). CDR3 length: 14 amino acids. CDR3 in DNA: TGTGCCAGCAGAAGACAGGGGGAGGACACTGAAGCTTTCTTT. Amino acids: CASRRQGEDTEAFF.

This clonotype was observed at least ten times. As an off-target read in a library built for alpha chains, this beta chain has a frequency of little significance. The CDR3 region is CASSSTPGNIQYF. CDR3 coding DNA: TGTGCCAGCAGCTCGACGCCAGGGAACATTCAGTACTTC. The chain couples TRBV7-2 to TRBJ2-4, with TRBD1 as a possible D gene (5 bases). The CDR3 totals 13 residues. The germline gives CDR1 SGHTA, CDR2 FQGNSA. Trimming shortened V by 4 bases and J by 7 bases, and 11 bases separated the two germline ends.

This clonotype was found many times. The library was prepared for alpha chains; this beta chain is a stray read, so its frequency means little. J is TRBJ2-1 and V is TRBV27; 12 nucleotides match TRBD2. This CDR3 comprises 15 residues. The V gene end was trimmed by 7 bases and the J gene end by 6 bases; junction bases not matched to a gene: 7. The germline V gene has CDR1 MNHEY and CDR2 SMNVEV (reference sequence). CDR3 amino acids: CASTFLAGGPNEQFF. CDR3 nucleotides: TGTGCCAGCACCTTTCTAGCGGGGGGGCCCAATGAGCAGTTCTTC.

In its sample, this clonotype was seen many times. Found in a library prepared for alpha chains, this beta chain is an off-target read, and its abundance has little meaning. The V and J genes are TRBV4-2 and TRBJ2-5, with 13 bases aligning to TRBD2. V shed 5 bases, J shed 5 bases, and the junction held 8 bases outside the gene matches. Per germline, CDR1 LGHNA and CDR2 YNFKEQ. The CDR3 runs 16 residues. CDR3 nucleotides: TGTGCCAGCAGCGTACGGACTAGCGGGGGTTACGAGACCCAGTACTTC. Translating gives CASSVRTSGGYETQYF.

This clonotype was observed a handful of times. A library made for alpha chains picked up this beta chain off target, so its size means little. The CDR3 loop reads CASSLPGHSYEQYF. For the CDR3, the DNA is TGTGCCAGCAGTTTACCGGGACATTCCTACGAGCAGTACTTC. This chain connects TRBV28 to TRBJ2-7; D may be TRBD1 (6 bases). CDR3 length: 14 amino acids. Trimming removed 2 bases from V and 1 base from J, with 9 bases in between. Germline V gene lookup returns CDR1 MDHEN and CDR2 SYDVKM.

This clonotype showed up many times. A library prepared for alpha chains yielded this beta chain as an off-target read; its size is of little meaning. J is TRBJ2-1 and V is TRBV20-1, with 11 bases lining up with TRBD2. The CDR3 has 15 amino acids. V was clipped by 3 bases and J by 5 bases; unmatched bases: 6. Germline V gives CDR1 DFQATT, CDR2 SNEGSKA (reference sequence). The CDR3 DNA follows: TGCAGTGCTAGCAGCCTAGCGGGGGGCCACAATGAGCAGTTCTTC. The encoded protein is CSASSLAGGHNEQFF.

This clonotype was counted many times. This beta chain turned up in a library designed for alpha chains; as an off-target read, its abundance says little. V gene TRBV28 combines with J gene TRBJ2-7; D is possibly TRBD1 (6 bases). V was pared by 6 bases and J by 6 bases, with 15 bases between. This CDR3 region has 13 residues. CDR1 and CDR2 from the germline V gene are MDHEN and SYDVKM. The CDR3 is CASSKGVRGEQYF. Written as DNA, the CDR3 is TGTGCCAGCAGCAAGGGGGTACGGGGCGAGCAGTACTTC.

This clonotype was seen repeatedly, ten times or more. This beta chain is an off-target read within a library intended for alpha chains, so its frequency means little. This chain uses TRBV4-3 with TRBJ1-2; possible D gene TRBD1, 5 bases. The CDR3 is 16 amino acids. Per the germline V gene, CDR1 is LGHNA and CDR2 is YSLEER. The V and J ends lost 0 bases and 4 bases respectively, with 15 bases between them. The CDR3 DNA sequence: TGCGCCAGCAGCCAAGACGTGGGGACCACTGGCTATGGCTACACCTTC. Protein sequence: CASSQDVGTTGYGYTF.

As regards this clonotype: A library made for alpha chains picked up this beta chain off target, so its size means little. The rearrangement links TRBV29-1 to TRBJ1-2, with unresolved D. From germline, CDR1 is SQVTM and CDR2 ANQGSEA. This CDR3 has 13 amino acids. Trimming removed 7 bases at V and 6 bases at J, with 18 bases between. The CDR3 DNA reads TGCAGCGGAGTTTCCTATCACGGGGATGGCTACACCTTC. It translates to CSGVSYHGDGYTF.